The clone carrying this TCR beta chain was recorded a few times. Antigen unknown. TCRdb ran MiXCR on the PCR reads and lists one entry per CDR3 protein. The sample consists of hundreds of thousands of distinct CDR3 sequences, just under 20% of them appearing once. Germline V lookup: CDR1 DFQATT, CDR2 SNEGSKA (reference sequence). V dropped 0 bases and J dropped 7 bases, with 6 bases sitting between them. The CDR3 runs to 11 residues. This sample is part of a study of molecular identifiers for immune sequencing clone quantification. As for the study in general: Naive CD8 RNA (approximately 20,000 or 100,000 cells) was divided into five aliquots, with four sequenced. General study results and limits: Amid fewer than 1.3 million naive cells, spiked Jurkat TCR RNA from one cell was reportedly still detectable.

Naive CD8 library inputs spanned about 17,000 to 1,000,000 sorted cells and 10%, 30% or 50% RNA. This rearrangement joins TRBV20-1 to TRBJ1-1; D call uncertain. This TCR was recovered from a human donor in good health. Some libraries in this study had Jurkat cell RNA spiked in. The source material was naive CD8+ T cells from blood, with Jurkat cell RNA spiked in. Described subset: FACS-sorted CD8+CD4-CCR7+CD45RA+ naive T cells. The CDR3 spells CSARDNFEAFF. The CDR3 coding sequence is TGCAGTGCTAGAGATAACTTTGAAGCTTTCTTT.